This T cell receptor (beta chain) was retrieved from a study of T-cell memory formation after mild COVID-19. Study summary: TCR clusters were mostly donor specific.

As concerns this clonotype: What it binds is not known.

Findings and limits, study-wide: Shrinking CD4+ clones resided mostly in CM and EM, and CD8+ ones in EMRA. The authors left the SARS-CoV-2 specificity of second-wave clones peaking on day 37 unconfirmed.

The CDR3 contains 13 residues. The V segment lost 6 bases and the J segment 4 bases; nucleotides outside the gene matches: 4. Germline values: CDR1 DFQATT, CDR2 SNEGSKA (reference sequence). The 5'RACE method, run with constant-segment primers, produced TCR alpha and TCR beta cDNA libraries (carrying sample barcodes and UMIs). TCRdb analysed the 5' RACE reads with MiXCR anew, one entry per CDR3 protein. The sample has 450,000 to 650,000 distinct CDR3 sequences, under 20% seen once. The genes are TRBV20-1 and TRBJ2-3, with TRBD1 identical over 10 bases. This clonotype originated in an adult woman who had mild COVID-19 (a few samples of this study predate the infection). Cell type and time point are not known. Sequencing used PBMCs or a T cell subset sorted from them (not recorded which). The CDR3 protein is CSARTGGSDTQYF. The DNA of the CDR3 is TGCAGTGCCAGGACAGGGGGGTCAGATACGCAGTATTTT.